Included here is one T cell receptor beta chain sequence, with context. What this receptor recognizes is not known. No much larger clonotype is one base removed from it; base qualities were not supplied. V loses 4 bases at its end and J loses 1 base; junction bases beyond the gene matches: 9. Measured from the cysteine to the phenylalanine, the CDR3 is 16 residues long. The only DNA kept is the CDR3, 48 bases in frame from the first base. CDR1 and CDR2, looked up from the germline V gene, are MNHEY and SVGAGI. TCRbeta CDR3 regions were amplified from genomic DNA using the immunoSEQ Assay, a bias-controlled multiplex PCR. The paper's data handling went like this. The number of nucleated cells in each sample was estimated by amplification of reference gene primers within the assay. Sequence reads were collapsed and filtered to measure the absolute abundance of every unique TCRbeta CDR3 rearrangement. For each sample, productive Simpson clonality was calculated as the square root of Simpson's diversity index across productive rearrangements. Here the immuneACCESS table is served through TCRdb, limited to in-frame sequences with V and J called. Missing clones are a known gap in these copies; in checked studies unresolved V genes cover under half, and the rest lacks a known reason. V and J calls plus clone size are reproduced from that table; the DNA served to infer D and trimming. This sample comprises hundreds of thousands of clones, 85% to 90% of them detected only once. Roughly 1% of the sample goes to the ten largest clones.

This specimen belongs to a study of blood T cell repertoires in COVID-19 (dated by TCRdb to 2018 to 2021). Study-level background: Samples covering the acute and convalescent phases of COVID-19 were provided by collaborators in the United States, Italy and Spain. The prospective study material was composed of cDNA or gDNA derived from T cells, B-cell-depleted T cells, or PBMCs. Deeply sampled blood TCRbeta repertoires from subjects exposed to, actively infected with, or recovered from COVID-19 were included in the dataset. The repertoires were made available in a free public database intended to serve as a resource for research on the immune response to SARS-CoV-2. Samples came from the ongoing ImmuneRACE study (first 160 participants) plus 1,254 subjects from 6 global collaborators. Nearly every sample came with metadata listing a de-identified subject ID, COVID-19 status, age in years and sex. HLA class I and class II types, where available, came from metadata supplied by the sample provider rather than from assay-based typing. Broader findings and caveats from the paper: Clinical and demographic metadata were provided uncurated, with the amount varying by source and participant.

Participants in the prospective study were aged roughly 18 to 89 years, lived in over 20 United States geographic areas, and enrolled through a virtual design. Cohort assignment in the prospective study relied on participant-reported clinical history from a screening survey and a study questionnaire. Recovered participants in ImmuneRACE Cohort 3 were defined as having two consecutive negative NP/OP PCR tests, clearance from a healthcare professional, or resolution of symptoms. Mobile phlebotomists in the prospective study collected whole blood, serum and a nasopharyngeal or oropharyngeal swab from every participant. Over a roughly two-month period, participants in the prospective study had the option of providing additional blood draws and questionnaires. Blood samples from the prospective study were shipped frozen or at room temperature prior to DNA extraction.

This sequence uses TRBV6-5 and TRBJ1-1; the junction holds 7 bases that match TRBD1. The clonotype originates from a man younger than 35 who had recovered from COVID-19. The sequencing sample was made of PBMCs or T cells enriched from blood (not recorded which). This receptor carries the CDR3 CASSFDRATENTEAFF. The nucleotides are TGTGCCAGCAGTTTCGACAGGGCCACCGAGAACACTGAAGCTTTCTTT.